This entry concerns a single T cell receptor beta chain. Profiling relied on immunoSEQ multiplex PCR, and the TCRdb table lists in-frame clones only, not all of them. The profile shows about 72,000 clones, roughly 92% of them singletons. The data stem from a study of cytomegalovirus exposure and HLA in healthy donors. The sequence was obtained from a woman between 18 and 29 years old in good health and CMV-seronegative. Sequencing was carried out using PBMCs.

In DNA, the CDR3 is TGTGCCAGCAGCTTTGAGCGGGGGTATGAGCAGTTCTTC. Residues: CASSFERGYEQFF. The chain carries TRBV7-8 and TRBJ2-1; 8 nucleotides agree with TRBD2. CDR1 and CDR2 (germline): SGHVS, FQNEAQ. This CDR3 is built from 13 residues. V lost 3 bases and J lost 8; bases outside the gene matches: 3.